A single sample is the source of the 22 T cell receptor beta chains below, sequenced in a study of blood T cells in healthy people across ages. Primers used in a second PCR of roughly 6 to 11 cycles were a sample-barcoded 5' primer and a J-beta primer mix. TCRdb fed the 5' RACE reads into MiXCR, producing one record per CDR3 protein. The table lists roughly 1,000,000 distinct CDR3 sequences, approximately 26% of them singletons. In addition, the sample was reused for a study of T cells of mothers and their children.

Sequencing was done on a sample of blood. The receptors were gathered from a girl aged 2 to 10 in good health.

About this clonotype itself: A read error may account for a junction end that differs from germline. The chain uses TRBV2 and TRBJ2-3, with TRBD2 as a possible D gene (6 bases). CDR3 length: 15 residues. Germline V lookup: CDR1 SNHLY, CDR2 FYNNEI. This CDR3 reads CATSSGTGGTDTQYF. The DNA of the CDR3 is TGTGCCACCAGTTCCGGGACCGGAGGGACAGATACGCAGTATTTT.

This clonotype was observed a few times. V usage is TRBV5-1 and J usage is TRBJ2-2, with D unclear. The CDR3 runs 16 residues. Trimming took off 0 bases at V and 4 bases at J, with 13 bases between the two ends. From germline, CDR1 is SGHRS and CDR2 YFSETQ. The CDR3 DNA is TGCGCCAGCAGCTTGGCCGCCGTAATCATCACCGGGGAGCTGTTTTTT. Translating it yields CASSLAAVIITGELFF.

This rearrangement joins TRBV7-9 to TRBJ1-2; D remains ambiguous. The CDR3 consists of 14 residues. CDR1 SEHNR and CDR2 FQNEAQ come from the germline V gene (reference sequence). Trimming cost V 1 base and J 8 bases, with 14 bases left between them. CDR3 bases: TGTGCCAGCAGCTTAGGCCCAGCCTTTGGGGGCTACACCTTC. Encoded protein: CASSLGPAFGGYTF.

This clonotype was observed a handful of times. The rearrangement uses TRBV19 and TRBJ2-7; no clear D gene. With 3 bases removed from V and 3 bases from J, the gap between germline ends came to 12 bases. The CDR3 is 14 residues long. The germline CDR1 and CDR2 sequences are LNHDA and SQIVND (reference sequence). CDR3 in DNA: TGTGCCAGTAGTATGGGCTTTGGAAACTACGAGCAGTACTTC. Protein sequence: CASSMGFGNYEQYF. Using reference TRBV19 and TRBJ2-7 for the parts outside the CDR3, the full variable domain is DGGITQSPKYLFRKEGQNVTLSCEQNLNHDAMYWYRQDPGQGLRLIYYSQIVNDFQKGDIAEGYSVSREKKESFPLTVTSAQKNPTAFYLCASSMGFGNYEQYFGPGTRLTVT.

The sample holds a few counts of this clonotype. It is likely a read error, because the conserved phenylalanine at the end of the CDR3 is missing. No DNA is shown, since the ends of the CDR3 on it are uncertain; the CDR3 is the one TCRdb lists. The chain links TRBV7-9 to TRBJ2-3; the table's D call, TRBD2, was not checked against the DNA. CDR1 and CDR2 from the germline V gene are SEHNR and FQNEAQ (reference sequence). Ends included, the CDR3 has 12 residues. Here the CDR3 reads CASSLLAGVWVI.

V is TRBV27 and J is TRBJ2-1; 10 bases match TRBD1. The J call may be mistaken, given a closer DNA end match to TRBJ2-5. The length of the CDR3 is 15 residues. Germline V CDR1 and CDR2: MNHEY, SMNVEV (reference sequence). The CDR3 loop reads CASRRQGAILETQYF. CDR3 nucleotide sequence: TGTGCCAGCCGCCGACAGGGGGCGATCTTGGAGACCCAGTACTTC.

The genes are TRBV7-9 and TRBJ1-1; D not certain. The CDR3 covers 12 residues. Trimming left V 3 bases short and J 9 bases short, with 11 bases between. Germline V lookup: CDR1 SEHNR, CDR2 FQNEAQ (reference sequence). The CDR3 spells CASSFLQGQAFF. CDR3 nucleotides: TGTGCCAGCAGCTTTCTTCAAGGTCAAGCTTTCTTT.

This clonotype showed up just a few times. The CDR3 protein is CASSGGALETQYF. Here the CDR3 DNA reads TGTGCCAGCAGCGGGGGGGCCCTGGAGACCCAGTACTTC. V and J are TRBV7-2 and TRBJ2-1; tentatively, D is TRBD2 (7 bases). The J call may be incorrect, as the DNA end agrees better with TRBJ2-5. This CDR3 has 13 amino acids. CDR1 SGHTA and CDR2 FQGNSA come from the germline V gene.

The genes are TRBV7-3 and TRBJ2-2; D is tentatively TRBD1 or TRBD2 (5 bases each). The CDR3 loop spans 13 amino acids. Germline loops: CDR1 SGHTA, CDR2 FQGTGA. Trimming removed 5 bases at V and 5 bases at J, with 9 bases between. CDR3 protein: CASSPGPTGELFF. CDR3 nucleotide sequence: TGTGCCAGCAGCCCGGGACCGACCGGGGAGCTGTTTTTT. The full variable domain, completed using reference TRBV7-3 and TRBJ2-2, is GAGVSQTPSNKVTEKGKYVELRCDPISGHTALYWYRQSLGQGPEFLIYFQGTGAADDSGLPNDRFFAVRPEGSVSTLKIQRTERGDSAVYLCASSPGPTGELFFGEGSRLTVL.

The V call is TRBV7-9, the J call TRBJ1-1; D is ambiguous. Germline V gives CDR1 SEHNR, CDR2 FQNEAQ (reference sequence). CDR3 size: 11 residues. With 6 bases removed from V and 6 bases from J, the gap between germline ends came to 8 bases. The DNA of the CDR3 is TGTGCCAGCAGGAGGTACGCTGAAGCTTTCTTT. Translating it yields CASRRYAEAFF.

This clonotype appeared a few times. Here the CDR3 DNA reads TGTGCCAGCAGTTTACCTAGCGGGGAGTCCTACGAGCAGTACTTC. Its protein is CASSLPSGESYEQYF. The chain links TRBV28 to TRBJ2-7; 9 nucleotides line up with TRBD2. Germline CDR1 MDHEN, CDR2 SYDVKM. V lost 2 bases to trimming and J lost 1 base; unmatched junction nucleotides: 3. This CDR3 comprises 15 residues.

This clonotype was seen only a few times. The chain combines TRBV2 with TRBJ2-2; TRBD1 aligns across 7 bases. The CDR3 extends over 17 amino acids. Germline CDR1 is SNHLY and CDR2 is FYNNEI. After removal of 6 bases from V and 5 bases from J, the junction contained 15 bases not matched to a gene. CDR3 loop: CASRISSWTGSTGELFF. The CDR3 DNA reads TGTGCCAGCAGGATTTCCTCATGGACAGGATCAACCGGGGAGCTGTTTTTT.

This chain links TRBV6-2 or TRBV6-3 with TRBJ2-1; 10 bases match TRBD2. Germline CDR1 and CDR2: MNHEY and SVGEGT. This CDR3 spans 16 amino acids. The ends lost 2 bases at V and 4 bases at J; junction bases unmatched: 5. In nucleotides, the CDR3 is TGTGCCAGCAGTTACACCGTAGCGGGGGGATACAATGAGCAGTTCTTC. Translating it yields CASSYTVAGGYNEQFF.

This chain joins TRBV27 and TRBJ1-5; D is possibly TRBD1 (6 bases). V was cut by 3 bases and J by 6 bases, with 9 bases left in between. The length of the CDR3 is 13 residues. The germline gives CDR1 MNHEY, CDR2 SMNVEV (reference sequence). The chain's CDR3 is CASSFARGQPQHF. CDR3 nucleotides: TGTGCCAGCAGTTTTGCCAGGGGTCAGCCCCAGCATTTT.

The chain has TRBV6-5 and TRBJ2-5, with D unresolved. Matching the DNA end better, TRBJ2-1 makes the J call doubtful. The germline CDR1 and CDR2 sequences are MNHEY and SVGAGI. This CDR3 comprises 13 residues. CDR3 sequence (DNA): TGTGCCAGCAGTAGAGCAGTGGCGGCTGAGCAGTTCTTC. Translated, it gives CASSRAVAAEQFF.

Comments on this clonotype: The junction departs from germline at one end; a sequencing error may be responsible. The chain carries TRBV14 and TRBJ1-3; D gene ambiguous. The V gene's germline CDR1 is SGHDN and CDR2 FVKESK. CDR3 size: 13 residues. The CDR3 sequence: CASNQDSGNTIYF. CDR3 sequence (DNA): TGTGCCAGCAACCAAGACTCTGGAAACACCATATATTTT.

V is TRBV20-1 and J is TRBJ2-5; 7 bases align to TRBD2. TRBJ2-7 explains the end of the DNA better; the J call may be wrong. The CDR3 loop spans 14 amino acids. CDR1 is DFQATT, CDR2 SNEGSKA, per germline (reference sequence). The CDR3 spells CSASQAGLTYEQYF. DNA for the CDR3: TGCAGTGCTAGCCAAGCGGGATTAACCTACGAGCAGTACTTC.

The rearrangement joins TRBV7-9 to TRBJ2-5; D unclear. The CDR3 has 14 residues. CDR1 and CDR2 (germline): SEHNR, FQNEAQ (reference sequence). Trimming removed 7 bases at V and 4 bases at J, with 16 bases between. In nucleotides, the CDR3 is TGTGCCAGCACCCCTAGGGTAGACGCAGAGACCCAGTACTTC. Amino acid sequence: CASTPRVDAETQYF.

This clonotype turned up a few times. The gene calls are TRBV12-3 or TRBV12-4 and TRBJ1-5; D is unclear. The V end was cut by 5 bases, the J end by 7 bases, with 9 bases between. This CDR3 contains 12 residues. This chain's CDR3 is CASSPVGQPQHF. Here the CDR3 DNA reads TGTGCCAGCAGTCCCGTCGGACAGCCCCAGCATTTT.

This clonotype was seen a few times. J is TRBJ2-1 and V is TRBV12-3 or TRBV12-4; a weak D match, TRBD2 (6 bases). The CDR3 covers 14 residues. The ends were cut back, 8 bases at V and 2 bases at J, with 13 bases in the middle. The CDR3 nucleotides are TGTGCCAGCGGAACGGGAGACCCCTACAATGAGCAGTTCTTC. Translating it yields CASGTGDPYNEQFF.

The rearrangement joins TRBV20-1 to TRBJ2-1; D not resolved. The germline V and J ends were trimmed by 4 bases and 0 bases, with 7 bases remaining between them. Germline-derived CDR1 and CDR2 are DFQATT and SNEGSKA (reference sequence). This CDR3 has 13 residues. The CDR3 sequence is CSATAISYNEQFF. The CDR3 DNA reads as TGCAGTGCTACGGCTATCTCCTACAATGAGCAGTTCTTC.

The chain has TRBV6-6 and TRBJ2-1; 10 positions agree with TRBD2. Trimming removed 3 bases from V and 6 bases from J; junction bases left unmatched: 8. The CDR3 runs 16 residues. CDR1 and CDR2 from the germline V gene are MNHNY and SVGAGI (reference sequence). The CDR3 DNA reads as TGTGCCAGCAGTTATCGGTTACTAGCGGGAACCAATGAGCAGTTCTTC. This codes for CASSYRLLAGTNEQFF.